The entry below gives a single T cell receptor (beta chain) sequence along with its context. Its target is not known. This CDR3 spans 14 amino acids. J lost 7 bases, V lost 2 bases, and 3 bases had no gene match. From germline, CDR1 is SGHVS and CDR2 FNYEAQ. The Oncomine TCR Beta short-read assay generated sequence data from the DNA of cultured CD4+ T cells. One entry per CDR3 protein results from TCRdb running MiXCR on the PCR reads. The table includes some 20,000 distinct CDR3 sequences, roughly 46% detected once. The treatment: approximately nine-day PBMC culture with coronavirus spike peptide pools or control peptides (ViraFEST assay). The data originate from a study of vaccination and CD4 T cells after COVID-19.

This TCR was recovered from a human donor who had recovered from COVID-19. The rearrangement joins TRBV7-6 to TRBJ1-3, with TRBD1 identical over 9 bases. Sequencing was performed on CD4+ T cells from blood, cultured in vitro, taken before SARS-CoV-2 vaccination. The CDR3 sequence: CASSLRQGDNTIYF. The CDR3 nucleotides are TGTGCCAGCAGCTTACGACAGGGGGACAACACCATATATTTT. Full variable domain (missing parts from reference TRBV7-6 and TRBJ1-3): GAGVSQSPRYKVTKRGQDVALRCDPISGHVSLYWYRQALGQGPEFLTYFNYEAQQDKSGLPNDRFSAERPEGSISTLTIQRTEQRDSAMYRCASSLRQGDNTIYFGEGSWLTVV.